This T cell receptor beta chain came from a study of identical twins. CDR3 length equals 13 residues. V lost 0 bases and J lost 6, with 8 bases in between. Germline-derived CDR1 and CDR2 are LGHNA and YNFKEQ. MiXCR was run by TCRdb on the 5' RACE reads, yielding one entry per CDR3 protein. The sample has some 500,000 distinct CDR3 sequences, more than 9% seen once. This clonotype came up many times. Its antigen is unknown. Study-level findings and limits: Twin pairs' shared out-of-frame alpha sequences were enriched in low generation probability. Beta out-of-frame twin sharing showed a weaker excess.

The same data also went into a second study, on yellow fever vaccine responses in identical twins.

Input material: PBMCs. The sequence was obtained from a young woman in good health. The V call is TRBV4-2, the J call TRBJ2-5, with D unresolved. The CDR3 sequence: CASSQEVFQTQYF. In nucleotides, the CDR3 is TGTGCCAGCAGCCAAGAGGTGTTTCAGACCCAGTACTTC.